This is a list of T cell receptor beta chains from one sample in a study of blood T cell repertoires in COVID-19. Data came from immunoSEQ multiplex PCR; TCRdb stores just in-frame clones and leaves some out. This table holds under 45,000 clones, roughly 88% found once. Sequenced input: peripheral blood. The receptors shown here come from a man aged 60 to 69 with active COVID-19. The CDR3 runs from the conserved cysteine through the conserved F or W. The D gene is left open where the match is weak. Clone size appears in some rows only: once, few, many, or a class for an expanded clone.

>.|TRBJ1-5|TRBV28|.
TGTGCCAGCAGTCTCGGCAGGGGCAATCAGCCCCAGCATTTT
CASSLGRGNQPQHF
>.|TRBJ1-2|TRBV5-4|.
TGTGCCAGCAGCTTGTTAGTGCCTTATGGCTACACCTTC
CASSLLVPYGYTF
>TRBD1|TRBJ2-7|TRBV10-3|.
TGTGCCATCAGGGGGCCGGGACAGGGCCACTACGAGCAGTACTTC
CAIRGPGQGHYEQYF
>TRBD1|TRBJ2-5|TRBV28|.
TGTGCCAGCAGTGGACGGGACAGCCCCCAAGAGACCCAGTACTTC
CASSGRDSPQETQYF
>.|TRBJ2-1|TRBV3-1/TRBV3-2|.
TGTGCCAGCAGCCAAGGTGGGCCCGCCTTCAATGAGCAGTTCTTC
CASSQGGPAFNEQFF
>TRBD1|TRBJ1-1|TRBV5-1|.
TGCGCCAGCAGTATGACGGGACAGACGAACACTGAAGCTTTCTTT
CASSMTGQTNTEAFF
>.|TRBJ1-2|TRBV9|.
TGTGCCAGCAGCGTAGACCAGGGTGCCAACTATGGCTACACCTTC
CASSVDQGANYGYTF
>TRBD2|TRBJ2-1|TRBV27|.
TGTGCCAGCAGTCGTCAGCGGGGCTTCTCCTACAATGAGCAGTTCTTC
CASSRQRGFSYNEQFF
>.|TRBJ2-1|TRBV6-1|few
TGTGCCAGCAGTGAAGTGTCGGGACACAACAATGAGCAGTTCTTC
CASSEVSGHNNEQFF
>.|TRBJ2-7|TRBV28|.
TGTGCCAGCAAAGGTGGCAGGGGCAGGGACGAGCAGTACTTC
CASKGGRGRDEQYF
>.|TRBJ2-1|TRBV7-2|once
TGTGCCAGCAGCTTAGGCAGGAATGAGCAGTTCTTC
CASSLGRNEQFF
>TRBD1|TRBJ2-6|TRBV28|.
TGTGCCAGCAGTGGATTAGGGGGCTCCAGCTCTGGGGCCAACGTCCTGACTTTC
CASSGLGGSSSGANVLTF
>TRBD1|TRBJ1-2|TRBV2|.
TGTGCCAGCAGTGGGACGGACAGGGGCTATGGCTACACCTTC
CASSGTDRGYGYTF
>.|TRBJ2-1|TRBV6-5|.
TGTGCCAGCAGTAACAGGGAGTGGGGGAATGAGCAGTTCTTC
CASSNREWGNEQFF
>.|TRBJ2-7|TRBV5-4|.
TGTGCCAGCAGCCCAACAGCTAGCAGAACCTACGAGCAGTACTTC
CASSPTASRTYEQYF
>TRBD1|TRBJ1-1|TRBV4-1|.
TGCGCCAGCAGCCAAGGACAGGGGTCTTATACTGAAGCTTTCTTT
CASSQGQGSYTEAFF
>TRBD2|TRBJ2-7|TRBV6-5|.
TGTGCCAGCCAACTTTCGGGACTAGAGTTCTACGAGCAGTACTTC
CASQLSGLEFYEQYF
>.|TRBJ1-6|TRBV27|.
TGTGCCAGCAGTTTTTCCAGAAATTCACCCCTCCACTTT
CASSFSRNSPLHF
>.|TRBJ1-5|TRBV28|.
TGTGCCAGCAGTTTAGTACAGCCAGGGCGGCCCCAGCATTTT
CASSLVQPGRPQHF
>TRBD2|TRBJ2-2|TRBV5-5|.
TGTGCCAGCAGCCCCCGGACTAGCGGGAGCGCCGCCGGGGAGCTGTTTTTT
CASSPRTSGSAAGELFF
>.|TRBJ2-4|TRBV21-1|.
TGTGCCAGCAGCAAAGGAATGCGAAACATTCAGTACTTC
CASSKGMRNIQYF
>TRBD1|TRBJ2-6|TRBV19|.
TGTGCCAGTAGTCCCCGACAGGGGATCTCTGGGGCCAACGTCCTGACTTTC
CASSPRQGISGANVLTF
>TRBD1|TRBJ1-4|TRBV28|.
TGTGCCAGCAGCAGTCTGACAGGGGGCGATACTAATGAAAAACTGTTTTTT
CASSSLTGGDTNEKLFF
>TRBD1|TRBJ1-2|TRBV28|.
TGTGCCAGCAGCTCCGGGACAGGGTCTTGGCAGGGCTACACCTTC
CASSSGTGSWQGYTF
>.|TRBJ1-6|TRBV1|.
TGCACCAGCAGCCTGACCTACAGGGGTTACGGTTCACCCCTCCACTTT
CTSSLTYRGYGSPLHF
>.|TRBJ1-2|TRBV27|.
TGTGCCAGCAGCTCGACCTCCGGGGATGGCTACACCTTC
CASSSTSGDGYTF
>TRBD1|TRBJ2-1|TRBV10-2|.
TGCGCCAGCTCCGGGACAGATGGGAATGAGCAGTTCTTC
CASSGTDGNEQFF
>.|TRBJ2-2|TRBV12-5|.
TGTGCTAGTGGTTTGCTGTACTCTACCGGGGAGCTGTTTTTT
CASGLLYSTGELFF
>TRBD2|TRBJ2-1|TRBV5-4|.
TGTGCCAGCAGCTTACTCGGGACTAGCGGGTACAATGAGCAGTTCTTC
CASSLLGTSGYNEQFF